This T cell receptor beta chain derives from a study of T-cell reconstitution after alpha-beta-depleted transplantation in children. Study conclusions and caveats: The authors attributed T-cell counts and diversity one year after transplant mostly to newly produced T cells. At around two months after transplant, the alpha-beta T cells were reportedly derived from several hundred expanded clones that came from non-depleted graft cells. Day-60 TCRbeta diversity that was high in some patients was derived from surviving recipient T cells and thymic progenitors.

V dropped 3 bases and J dropped 4 bases, with 3 bases sitting between them. The CDR3 spans 12 residues. Germline CDR1 reads MNHNY; CDR2 reads SVGAGI (reference sequence). The authors prepared the TCRbeta library with unique molecular identifiers. MiXCR, applied by TCRdb to the PCR reads, yields one record per CDR3 protein. The table lists 95,000 to 150,000 distinct CDR3 sequences, more than 20% of them singletons. Regarding this clonotype: Its antigen is as yet unknown.

Sequences were derived from PBMCs, mostly from graft donor cells, sampled 180 days after TCRalphabeta/CD19-depleted stem cell transplant. This sequence originates from a male patient aged 2 to 9 who had a stem cell transplant for chronic granulomatous disease, so the T cells may come from the graft donor. V is TRBV6-6 and J is TRBJ1-4; D is unresolved. CDR3 nucleotides: TGTGCCAGCAGTTATCTTAATGAAAAACTGTTTTTT. Amino acid sequence: CASSYLNEKLFF.